These 7 T cell receptor beta chains came from one sample sequenced in a study of T-cell memory formation after mild COVID-19. One entry per CDR3 protein, called by TCRdb with MiXCR from the 5' RACE reads. The top ten hold 20% to 25% of the sample, which has 390,000 or so distinct CDR3 sequences, about 15% seen once. Sample: PBMCs or a T cell subset sorted from them (not recorded which). These receptors were taken from a young man who had mild COVID-19 (a few samples of this study predate the infection). Cell type and time point are not known.

V usage is TRBV10-3 and J usage is TRBJ2-3; D may be TRBD1 (6 bases). Germline lookup yields CDR1 ENHRY and CDR2 SYGVKD. The V and J ends lost 9 bases and 4 bases respectively, with 17 bases between them. The CDR3 contains 14 residues. CDR3 region: CAMGHGANPDTQYF. CDR3 nucleotide sequence: TGTGCCATGGGACATGGGGCAAATCCAGATACGCAGTATTTT.

The J gene is TRBJ2-1, the V gene TRBV19, with a weak D call TRBD1 (5 bases). This CDR3 contains 16 residues. V shed 5 bases and J shed 0 bases, with 14 bases lying between them. Per germline, CDR1 LNHDA and CDR2 SQIVND (reference sequence). CDR3 nucleotide sequence: TGTGCCAGTAGTTCCCCTGGGGCCCACTCCTACAATGAGCAGTTCTTC. This sequence encodes CASSSPGAHSYNEQFF.

This clonotype was detected ten times or more. The chain joins TRBV30 to TRBJ1-6; D unresolved. Germline assignment: CDR1 GTSNPN and CDR2 SVGIG (reference sequence). The CDR3 consists of 13 residues. The V end was cut by 0 bases, the J end by 7 bases, with 7 bases between. In DNA, the CDR3 is TGTGCCTGGAGTGTATACGAGAATTCACCCCTCCACTTT. Its protein product is CAWSVYENSPLHF.

This sequence joins TRBV7-2 and TRBJ2-5; no definite D call. Trimming took 5 bases from V and 5 from J, leaving 9 bases between them. The V gene's germline CDR1 is SGHTA and CDR2 FQGNSA. CDR3 length: 12 residues. The CDR3 protein is CASSPMRETQYF. The CDR3, as DNA: TGTGCCAGCAGCCCGATGAGGGAGACCCAGTACTTC.

This chain joins TRBV20-1 and TRBJ2-3; 9 bases agree with TRBD2. With V trimmed by 1 base and J by 1 base, 3 bases remained unmatched. The CDR3 has 15 amino acids. Per germline, CDR1 DFQATT and CDR2 SNEGSKA (reference sequence). The CDR3 DNA sequence: TGCAGTGCTAGAGTCCGGACTAGCGGCACAGATACGCAGTATTTT. It encodes CSARVRTSGTDTQYF.

This clonotype showed up just a few times. This chain joins TRBV5-1 and TRBJ1-1; possibly TRBD1 for D (5 bases). In germline, CDR1 is SGHRS, CDR2 YFSETQ. V lost 2 bases and J 0 bases, leaving 14 bases between the germline ends. CDR3 size: 16 residues. The CDR3: CASSFGGSSMNTEAFF. The CDR3 DNA reads as TGCGCCAGCAGCTTCGGGGGGTCGAGTATGAACACTGAAGCTTTCTTT.

This chain links TRBV4-1 with TRBJ1-1, with D possibly being TRBD1 (5 bases). The V gene lost 4 bases and the J gene lost 1 base, with 13 bases spanning the gap. The CDR3 runs 15 residues. Looked up from germline, CDR1 is MGHRA and CDR2 is YSYEKL. CDR3 sequence (DNA): TGCGCCAGCAGCCTCGGGGCCAGGGCGAACACTGAAGCTTTCTTT. It translates to CASSLGARANTEAFF.